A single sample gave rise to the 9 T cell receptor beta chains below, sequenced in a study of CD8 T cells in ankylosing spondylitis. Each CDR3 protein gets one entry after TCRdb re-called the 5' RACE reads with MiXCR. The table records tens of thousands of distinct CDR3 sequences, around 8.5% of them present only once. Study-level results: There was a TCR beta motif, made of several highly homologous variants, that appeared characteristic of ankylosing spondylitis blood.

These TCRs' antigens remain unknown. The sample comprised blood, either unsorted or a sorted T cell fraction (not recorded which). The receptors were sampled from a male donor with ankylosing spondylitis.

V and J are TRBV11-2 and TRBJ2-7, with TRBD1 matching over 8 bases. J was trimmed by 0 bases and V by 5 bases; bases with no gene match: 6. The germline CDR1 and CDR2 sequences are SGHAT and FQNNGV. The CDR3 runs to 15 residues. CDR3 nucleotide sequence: TGTGCCAGCAGCCAGGGACAGGATAGCTCCTACGAGCAGTACGTC. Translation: CASSQGQDSSYEQYV.

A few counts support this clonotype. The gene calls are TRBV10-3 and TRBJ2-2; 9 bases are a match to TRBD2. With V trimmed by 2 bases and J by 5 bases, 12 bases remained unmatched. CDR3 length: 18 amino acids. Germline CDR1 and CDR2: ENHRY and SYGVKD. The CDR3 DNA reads TGTGCCATCAGTGAGCCTTTTAGGCGGGAGGGCCGAACCGGGGAGCTGTTTTTT. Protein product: CAISEPFRREGRTGELFF.

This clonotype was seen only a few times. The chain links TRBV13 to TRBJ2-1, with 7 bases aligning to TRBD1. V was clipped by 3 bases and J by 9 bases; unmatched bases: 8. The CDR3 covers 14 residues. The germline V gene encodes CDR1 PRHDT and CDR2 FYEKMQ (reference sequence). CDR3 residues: CASSFGRGMVEQFF. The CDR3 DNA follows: TGTGCCAGCAGCTTTGGCAGGGGGATGGTTGAGCAGTTCTTC.

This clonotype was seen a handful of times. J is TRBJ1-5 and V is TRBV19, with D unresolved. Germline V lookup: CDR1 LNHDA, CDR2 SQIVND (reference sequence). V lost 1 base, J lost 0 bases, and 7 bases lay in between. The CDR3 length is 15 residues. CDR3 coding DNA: TGTGCCAGTAGTATAGGCAAGTATAGCAATCAGCCCCAGCATTTT. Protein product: CASSIGKYSNQPQHF.

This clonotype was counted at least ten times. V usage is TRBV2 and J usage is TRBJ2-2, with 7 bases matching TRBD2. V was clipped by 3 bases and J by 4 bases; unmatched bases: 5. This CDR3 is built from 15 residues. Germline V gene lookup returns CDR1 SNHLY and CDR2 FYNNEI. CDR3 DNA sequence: TGTGCCAGCAGTGAGGCGGGAGTTATCACCGGGGAGCTGTTTTTT. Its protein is CASSEAGVITGELFF.

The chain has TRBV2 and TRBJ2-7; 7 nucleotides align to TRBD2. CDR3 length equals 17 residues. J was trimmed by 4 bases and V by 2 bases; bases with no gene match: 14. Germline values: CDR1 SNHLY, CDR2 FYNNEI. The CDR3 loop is CASSETRGGRARYEQYV. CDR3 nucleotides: TGTGCCAGCAGTGAAACTCGAGGAGGGAGGGCCCGGTACGAGCAGTACGTC.

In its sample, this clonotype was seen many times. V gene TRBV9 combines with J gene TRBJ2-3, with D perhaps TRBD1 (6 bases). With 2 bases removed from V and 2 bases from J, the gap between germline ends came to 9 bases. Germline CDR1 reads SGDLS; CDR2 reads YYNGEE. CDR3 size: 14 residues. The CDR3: CASSVTGTTDTQYF. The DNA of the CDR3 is TGTGCCAGCAGCGTCACAGGGACCACAGATACGCAGTATTTT.

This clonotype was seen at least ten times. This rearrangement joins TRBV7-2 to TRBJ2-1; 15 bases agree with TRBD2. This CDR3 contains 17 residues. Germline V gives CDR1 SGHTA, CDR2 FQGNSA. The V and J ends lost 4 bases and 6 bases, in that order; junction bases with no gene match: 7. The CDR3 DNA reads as TGTGCCAGCAGCTGGGGACTAGCGGGAGGTACGATCAATGAGCAGTTCTTC. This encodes CASSWGLAGGTINEQFF.

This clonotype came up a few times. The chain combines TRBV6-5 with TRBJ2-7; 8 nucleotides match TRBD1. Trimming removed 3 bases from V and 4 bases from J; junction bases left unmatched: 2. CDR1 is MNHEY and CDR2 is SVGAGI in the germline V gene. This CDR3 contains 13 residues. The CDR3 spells CASSYRQGYEQYV. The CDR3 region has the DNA TGTGCCAGCAGTTATCGACAGGGGTACGAGCAGTACGTC.